This is a list of T cell receptor beta chains from one sample in a study of OX40 agonist ivuxolimab in advanced cancers. Produced via immunoSEQ multiplex PCR; TCRdb's table is partial and in-frame only. Among fewer than 50,000 clones listed, 92% were seen once. Sequenced material: CD4+ or CD8+ T cells sorted from blood, taken in a trial of the OX40 agonist ivuxolimab. The receptor source for this set is an adult with an advanced solid tumor such as melanoma, head and neck, liver or kidney cancer. The CDR3 runs from the conserved cysteine through the conserved F or W. A D gene is named only where the DNA matches it firmly. Not every row has a clone size; where given, it reads once, few, many or a size class.

V gene: TRBV10-2
D gene: .
J gene: TRBJ2-7
clone size: once
CDR3 DNA: TGCGCCAGCAGTGAAAGGAGTCGCTCCTACGAGCAGTACTTC
CDR3 protein: CASSERSRSYEQYF

V gene: TRBV9
D gene: TRBD2
J gene: TRBJ2-1
clone size: .
CDR3 DNA: TGTGCCAGCAGCGTAGCATCGGGAGGGAAGGAGCAGTTCTTC
CDR3 protein: CASSVASGGKEQFF

V gene: TRBV6-1
D gene: .
J gene: TRBJ2-1
clone size: .
CDR3 DNA: TGTGCCAGCAGTGTTGGGACACTTTACAATGAGCAGTTCTTC
CDR3 protein: CASSVGTLYNEQFF

V gene: TRBV29-1
D gene: .
J gene: TRBJ2-2
clone size: .
CDR3 DNA: TGCAGCGTTTTGGGACACACCACCGGGGAGCTGTTTTTT
CDR3 protein: CSVLGHTTGELFF

V gene: TRBV11-2
D gene: .
J gene: TRBJ2-2
clone size: .
CDR3 DNA: TGTGCCAGCAGCTTGTGGGGGACCGGGGAGCTGTTTTTT
CDR3 protein: CASSLWGTGELFF

V gene: TRBV28
D gene: .
J gene: TRBJ2-1
clone size: .
CDR3 DNA: TGTGCCAGCAGTGCGGGGTTCCGCTCCTACAATGAGCAGTTCTTC
CDR3 protein: CASSAGFRSYNEQFF

V gene: TRBV19
D gene: .
J gene: TRBJ2-2
clone size: .
CDR3 DNA: TGTGCCAGTAGTATAGCAGGATACACCGGGGAGCTGTTTTTT
CDR3 protein: CASSIAGYTGELFF

V gene: TRBV5-6
D gene: .
J gene: TRBJ1-4
clone size: .
CDR3 DNA: TGTGCCAGCAGCTTGGCAGCGGGGAATGAAAAACTGTTTTTT
CDR3 protein: CASSLAAGNEKLFF

V gene: TRBV7-9
D gene: TRBD2
J gene: TRBJ2-2
clone size: .
CDR3 DNA: TGTGCCAGCAGCTTCAGCGGGATCGGCGGGGAGCTGTTTTTT
CDR3 protein: CASSFSGIGGELFF

V gene: TRBV25-1
D gene: .
J gene: TRBJ2-1
clone size: once
CDR3 DNA: TGTGCCAGCAGTGAGGGGGGCAATGAGCAGTTCTTC
CDR3 protein: CASSEGGNEQFF

V gene: TRBV7-8
D gene: TRBD2
J gene: TRBJ2-5
clone size: .
CDR3 DNA: TGTGCCAGCAGCCAAAGGGAGGGATCCACAATCGAAGAGACCCAGTACTTC
CDR3 protein: CASSQREGSTIEETQYF

V gene: TRBV29-1
D gene: .
J gene: TRBJ1-2
clone size: .
CDR3 DNA: TGCAGCGTCGTGGGGGCGGGGGCGGACTATGGCTACACCTTC
CDR3 protein: CSVVGAGADYGYTF

V gene: TRBV27
D gene: .
J gene: TRBJ1-2
clone size: .
CDR3 DNA: TGTGCCAGCAGTCCGGGACCGAGCAGGGCTAACTATGGCTACACCTTC
CDR3 protein: CASSPGPSRANYGYTF

V gene: TRBV4-3
D gene: TRBD1
J gene: TRBJ1-4
clone size: .
CDR3 DNA: TGCGCCAGCAGCCAGGGTGGGACAGGGGTTAATGAAAAACTGTTTTTT
CDR3 protein: CASSQGGTGVNEKLFF

V gene: TRBV19
D gene: .
J gene: TRBJ2-3
clone size: .
CDR3 DNA: TGTGCCAGTAGTATTAGATCAGCAGGTACGCAGTATTTT
CDR3 protein: CASSIRSAGTQYF

V gene: TRBV28
D gene: TRBD1
J gene: TRBJ2-1
clone size: .
CDR3 DNA: TGTGCCAGCAGTTTCTCAGGGGGCCCCTACAATGAGCAGTTCTTC
CDR3 protein: CASSFSGGPYNEQFF

V gene: TRBV4-1
D gene: .
J gene: TRBJ1-2
clone size: few
CDR3 DNA: TGCGCCAGCAGCCAAACCACAGAACAGGGCTATGGCTACACCTTC
CDR3 protein: CASSQTTEQGYGYTF

V gene: TRBV7-9
D gene: .
J gene: TRBJ1-1
clone size: .
CDR3 DNA: TGTGCCAGCAGCTTAAGTGAAGCTTTCTTT
CDR3 protein: CASSLSEAFF

V gene: TRBV4-2
D gene: .
J gene: TRBJ1-5
clone size: .
CDR3 DNA: TGTGCCAGCAGCCAAAGTATCGCTTCCAGCATGACGAATCAGCCCCAGCATTTT
CDR3 protein: CASSQSIASSMTNQPQHF

V gene: TRBV19
D gene: .
J gene: TRBJ1-2
clone size: .
CDR3 DNA: TGTGCCAGTAGTATCGGGGCAGGATCGGGAGAAGGCTACACCTTC
CDR3 protein: CASSIGAGSGEGYTF